This is a list of T cell receptor beta chains from one sample in a study of T cell repertoires in cytomegalovirus infection. Using its own MiXCR run on the reads, TCRdb lists one record per CDR3 protein. The sample holds 100,000 to 150,000 distinct CDR3 sequences, more than 25% seen once. For these receptors, no antigen is known. This specimen was CD8+ T cells from cultured PBMCs, taken from culture after CMV antigen stimulation. These receptors were taken from a human donor in good health (CMV status not recorded). Some clones in this sample may be carry-over from other donors' samples. CDR3s include the opening cysteine and the closing phenylalanine or tryptophan. A D gene is named only where the DNA matches it firmly. Clone size appears in some rows only: once, few, many, or a class for an expanded clone.

V: TRBV7-2
D: NA
J: TRBJ2-5
size: many
CDR3: CASSLALGPGAGETQYF
DNA: TGTGCCAGCAGCTTAGCGTTAGGGCCGGGGGCAGGAGAGACCCAGTACTTC

V: TRBV20-1
D: NA
J: TRBJ2-1
size: once
CDR3: CSALGGGVYNEQFF
DNA: TGCAGTGCTCTAGGGGGAGGCGTATACAATGAGCAGTTCTTC

V: TRBV12-3/TRBV12-4
D: NA
J: TRBJ2-2
size: few
CDR3: CASTTRALDTGELFF
DNA: TGTGCCAGCACTACTCGGGCCCTGGACACCGGGGAGCTGTTTTTT

V: TRBV4-2
D: NA
J: TRBJ1-1
size: many
CDR3: CASSQGALNTEAFF
DNA: TGTGCCAGCAGCCAAGGTGCATTGAACACTGAAGCTTTCTTT

V: TRBV6-4
D: TRBD1
J: TRBJ2-2
size: few
CDR3: CASSDSPGGHTGELFF
DNA: TGTGCCAGCAGTGACTCGCCAGGGGGCCACACCGGGGAGCTGTTTTTT

V: TRBV27
D: NA
J: TRBJ2-1
size: few
CDR3: CASGPPDNEQFF
DNA: TGTGCCAGCGGCCCCCCCGACAATGAGCAGTTCTTC

V: TRBV19
D: NA
J: TRBJ1-5
size: NA
CDR3: CASSPFAEGDQPQHF
DNA: TGTGCCAGTAGTCCCTTTGCAGAAGGCGATCAGCCCCAGCATTTT

V: TRBV6-2/TRBV6-3
D: TRBD2
J: TRBJ2-1
size: NA
CDR3: CASSVRGGASNEQFF
DNA: TGTGCCAGCAGTGTACGGGGGGGGGCCTCCAATGAGCAGTTCTTC

V: TRBV7-9
D: TRBD1
J: TRBJ1-5
size: few
CDR3: CASSRDRDNAQPQHF
DNA: TGTGCCAGCAGCCGGGACAGGGATAATGCTCAGCCCCAGCATTTT

V: TRBV28
D: TRBD1
J: TRBJ2-7
size: few
CDR3: CASTVSSGTASYEQYF
DNA: TGTGCCAGCACTGTTTCGTCCGGGACAGCCTCCTACGAGCAGTACTTC

V: TRBV20-1
D: TRBD1
J: TRBJ2-7
size: NA
CDR3: CSARGPGTGNYEQYF
DNA: TGCAGTGCTAGAGGCCCCGGGACAGGGAACTACGAGCAGTACTTC

V: TRBV6-1
D: NA
J: TRBJ1-2
size: many
CDR3: CASSSWTSVVFDGYTF
DNA: TGTGCCAGCAGTTCCTGGACGTCGGTAGTATTCGATGGCTACACCTTC

V: TRBV4-1
D: NA
J: TRBJ1-5
size: many
CDR3: CASSQVSSGAANQPQHF
DNA: TGCGCCAGCAGCCAAGTTTCCTCAGGGGCCGCCAATCAGCCCCAGCATTTT

V: TRBV7-9
D: TRBD1
J: TRBJ1-2
size: few
CDR3: CASSSGDRDYGYTF
DNA: TGTGCCAGCAGCTCCGGGGACAGAGACTATGGCTACACCTTC

V: TRBV27
D: TRBD2
J: TRBJ2-1
size: few
CDR3: CASSLRAGGYNEQFF
DNA: TGTGCCAGCAGTTTGCGGGCGGGGGGGTACAATGAGCAGTTCTTC

V: TRBV7-2
D: NA
J: TRBJ1-5
size: many
CDR3: CASSDVREGEGWPQHF
DNA: TGTGCCAGCAGCGACGTCAGGGAGGGGGAGGGATGGCCCCAGCATTTT

V: TRBV20-1
D: TRBD2
J: TRBJ2-5
size: NA
CDR3: CSARDLGTSGGGQETQYF
DNA: TGCAGTGCTAGAGATTTGGGGACTAGCGGGGGGGGTCAAGAGACCCAGTACTTC

V: TRBV7-2
D: NA
J: TRBJ2-7
size: many
CDR3: CASSYSLLFGESYEQYF
DNA: TGTGCCAGCAGCTATTCTCTTCTTTTCGGCGAGAGCTACGAGCAGTACTTC

V: TRBV7-9
D: NA
J: TRBJ1-5
size: NA
CDR3: CASSSYLGADSNQPQHF
DNA: TGTGCCAGCAGTTCCTACCTTGGGGCAGATAGCAATCAGCCCCAGCATTTT

V: TRBV7-6
D: TRBD1
J: TRBJ1-1
size: NA
CDR3: CASSYRQGSTEAFF
DNA: TGTGCCAGCAGCTATAGACAGGGAAGCACTGAAGCTTTCTTT

V: TRBV4-1
D: TRBD1
J: TRBJ2-5
size: NA
CDR3: CASSQPGTGIGETQYF
DNA: TGCGCCAGCAGCCAGCCCGGGACAGGGATCGGGGAGACCCAGTACTTC

V: TRBV18
D: NA
J: TRBJ2-1
size: once
CDR3: CASSPRPRGAGDEQFF
DNA: TGTGCCAGCTCACCCCGGCCACGGGGGGCCGGGGATGAGCAGTTCTTC

V: TRBV5-1
D: NA
J: TRBJ2-3
size: many
CDR3: CASSFAYVSTDTQYF
DNA: TGCGCCAGCAGCTTCGCGTATGTATCTACAGATACGCAGTATTTT